This entry describes one T cell receptor (beta chain). The sample originates from a study of blood T cell repertoires in COVID-19. Repertoires were generated with immunoSEQ multiplex PCR, while TCRdb's copy carries only in-frame clones and drops some. This table has about 190,000 clones, 79% appearing once. Germline CDR1 and CDR2: ENHRY and SYGVKD. Trimming took 6 bases from V and 10 from J, leaving 20 bases between them. The CDR3 covers 14 residues. This chain links TRBV10-3 with TRBJ2-3, with D tentatively TRBD1 (7 bases). The sample was peripheral blood. The sequence was obtained from a man in his sixties with active or convalescent COVID-19. The CDR3 here is CAISQGDSLGAQYF. CDR3 in DNA: TGTGCCATCAGCCAGGGGGACTCCCTTGGTGCGCAGTATTTT.